The clone carrying this T cell receptor beta chain has just a few counts. Its antigen is not known. Sample-barcoded 5' priming and a J-beta primer mix drove a second PCR of roughly 7 to 11 cycles. A template-switch adaptor containing 12 random nucleotides labeled each cDNA molecule. TCRdb redid the calling of the 5' RACE reads with MiXCR, one entry per CDR3 protein. The sample lists 600,000 to 800,000 distinct CDR3 sequences; more than 45% were seen once. The sample originates from a study of blood T cells in healthy people across ages. Study observations and caveats: PBMC samples, being unsorted, prevented any conclusive comparison of naive and antigen-experienced cells. Long-lived and aged donors differed, with more naive CD4+ cells and higher diversity in the long-lived.

V was trimmed by 7 bases and J by 7 bases, leaving 14 bases between them. There are 13 residues in the CDR3. The sequence was obtained from a woman aged 80 or over in good health. Sequencing was performed on blood. This chain connects TRBV12-3 or TRBV12-4 to TRBJ1-5, with D tentatively TRBD1 (6 bases). In nucleotides, the CDR3 is TGTGCCAGCACCCTTCGAAGGGGGCAGCCCCAGCATTTT. Protein: CASTLRRGQPQHF.